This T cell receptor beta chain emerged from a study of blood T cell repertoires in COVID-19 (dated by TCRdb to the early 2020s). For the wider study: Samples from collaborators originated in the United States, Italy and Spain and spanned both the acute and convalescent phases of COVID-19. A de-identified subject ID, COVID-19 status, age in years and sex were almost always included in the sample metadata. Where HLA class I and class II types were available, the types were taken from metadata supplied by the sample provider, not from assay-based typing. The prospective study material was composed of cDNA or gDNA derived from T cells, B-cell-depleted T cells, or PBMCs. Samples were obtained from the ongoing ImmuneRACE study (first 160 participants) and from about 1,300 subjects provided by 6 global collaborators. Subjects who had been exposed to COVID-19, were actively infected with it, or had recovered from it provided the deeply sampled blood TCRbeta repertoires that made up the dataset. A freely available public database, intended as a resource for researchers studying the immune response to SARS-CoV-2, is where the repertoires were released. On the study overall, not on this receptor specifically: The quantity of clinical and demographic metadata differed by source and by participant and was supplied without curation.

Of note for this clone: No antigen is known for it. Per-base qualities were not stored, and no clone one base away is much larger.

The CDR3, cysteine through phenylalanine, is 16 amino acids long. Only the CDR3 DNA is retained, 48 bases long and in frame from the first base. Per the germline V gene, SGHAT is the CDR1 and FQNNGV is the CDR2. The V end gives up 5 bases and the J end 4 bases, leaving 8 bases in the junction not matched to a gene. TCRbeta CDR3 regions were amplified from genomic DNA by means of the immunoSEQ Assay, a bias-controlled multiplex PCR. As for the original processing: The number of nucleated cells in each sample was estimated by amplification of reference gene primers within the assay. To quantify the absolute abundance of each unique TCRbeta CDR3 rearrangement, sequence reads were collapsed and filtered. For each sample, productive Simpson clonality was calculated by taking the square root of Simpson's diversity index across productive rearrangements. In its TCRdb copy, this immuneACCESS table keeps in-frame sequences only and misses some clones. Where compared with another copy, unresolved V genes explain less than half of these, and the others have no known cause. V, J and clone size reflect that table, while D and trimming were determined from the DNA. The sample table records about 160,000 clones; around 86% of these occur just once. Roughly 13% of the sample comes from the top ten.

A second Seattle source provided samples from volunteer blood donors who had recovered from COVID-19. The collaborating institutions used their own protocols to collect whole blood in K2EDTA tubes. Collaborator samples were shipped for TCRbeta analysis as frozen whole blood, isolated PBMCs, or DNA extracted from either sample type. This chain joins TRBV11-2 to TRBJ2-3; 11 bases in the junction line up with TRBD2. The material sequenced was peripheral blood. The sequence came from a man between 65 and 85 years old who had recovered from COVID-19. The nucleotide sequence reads TGTGCCAGCAGCACCCGACTAGCGGGAACACCAGATACGCAGTATTTT. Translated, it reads CASSTRLAGTPDTQYF.